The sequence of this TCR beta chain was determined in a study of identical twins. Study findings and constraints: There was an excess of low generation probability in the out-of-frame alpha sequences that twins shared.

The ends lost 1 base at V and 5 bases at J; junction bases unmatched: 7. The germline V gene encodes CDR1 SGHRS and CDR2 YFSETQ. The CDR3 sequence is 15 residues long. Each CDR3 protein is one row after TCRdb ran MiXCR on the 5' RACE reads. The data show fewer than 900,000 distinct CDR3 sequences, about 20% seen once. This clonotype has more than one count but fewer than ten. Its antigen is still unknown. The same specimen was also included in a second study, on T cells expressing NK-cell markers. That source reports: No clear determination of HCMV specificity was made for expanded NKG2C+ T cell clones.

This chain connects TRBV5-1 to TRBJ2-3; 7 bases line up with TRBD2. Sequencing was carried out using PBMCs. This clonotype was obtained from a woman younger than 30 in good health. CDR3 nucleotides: TGCGCCAGCAGCTTGTTGGCCCCGGGGGGAGATACGCAGTATTTT. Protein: CASSLLAPGGDTQYF.